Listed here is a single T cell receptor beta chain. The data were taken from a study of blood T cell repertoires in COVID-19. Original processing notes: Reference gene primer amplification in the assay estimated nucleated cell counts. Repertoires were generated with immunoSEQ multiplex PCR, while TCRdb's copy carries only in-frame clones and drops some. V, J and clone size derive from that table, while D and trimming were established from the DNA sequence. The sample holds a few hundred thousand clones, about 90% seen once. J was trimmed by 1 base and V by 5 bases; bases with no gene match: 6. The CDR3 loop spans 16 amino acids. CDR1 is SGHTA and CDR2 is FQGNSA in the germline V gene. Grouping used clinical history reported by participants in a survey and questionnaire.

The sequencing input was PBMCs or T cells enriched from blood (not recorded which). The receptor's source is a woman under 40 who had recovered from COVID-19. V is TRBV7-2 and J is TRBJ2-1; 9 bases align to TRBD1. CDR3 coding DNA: TGTGCCAGCAGCCCATACAGGGGGCGGTCCTACAATGAGCAGTTCTTC. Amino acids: CASSPYRGRSYNEQFF.